The clone carrying this TCR beta chain has just a few counts. With V trimmed by 7 bases and J by 7 bases, 8 bases remained unmatched. CDR3 length: 14 residues. The germline CDR1 and CDR2 sequences are SNHLY and FYNNEI. This specimen comes from a study of T cells after yellow fever vaccination. A single record per CDR3 protein comes from TCRdb applying MiXCR to the 5' RACE reads. Found here are around 300,000 distinct CDR3 sequences, approximately 4% of them singletons; the top ten hold about 22%. Specimen: PBMCs, collected 5 days after the yellow fever booster vaccination. The V gene is TRBV2, the J gene TRBJ1-4; 8 bases align to TRBD1. This TCR was sampled from a man aged 18 to 35 who received the YFV17D yellow fever vaccine. For the CDR3, the DNA is TGTGCCAGCATAAAAGACAGGGGAAGTGAAAAACTGTTTTTT. This gives the protein CASIKDRGSEKLFF.